These T cell receptor beta chains were read from a single sample in a study of cytomegalovirus exposure and HLA in healthy donors. Data came from immunoSEQ multiplex PCR; TCRdb stores just in-frame clones and leaves some out. The profile shows around 130,000 clones, 76% of them singletons. Source material: PBMCs. All receptors derive from a middle-aged man in good health and CMV-seronegative. Both conserved end residues are trimmed from each CDR3.

>TRBV28
ASSEEALSYEQY
>TRBV11-2
ASSPMISGKVGEQY
>TRBV7-3
ASSSTGQNTEAF
>TRBV11-3
ASSLVSNTGELF
>TRBV6-5
ASRREAVSYEQY
>TRBV7-9
ASSPPGAWGTEAF
>TRBV12-5
ASGPGKGQGSTGELF
>TRBV5-6
ASSYLTGGGYGYT
>TRBV5-4
ASSHPRDSLKTYEQY
>TRBV19
ASSAPGLKTEAF
>TRBV5-1
ASSLGGTGVVEKLF
>TRBV9
ASSPRQWTQGAIY
>TRBV5-4
ASSLVGTSGGSYEQY
>TRBV28
ASSLRGYNEQF
>TRBV5-4
ASSGTGFSYGYT
>TRBV7-9
ASSSGTDNYSEAF
>TRBV15
ATRATFSTGANSPLH
>TRBV28
ASSSARGGAVNGYT
>TRBV27
ASKLSGHAYEQY
>TRBV9
ASSVAGGQGTDTQY
>TRBV5-1
ASSLDYRDRGRQEAF
>TRBV6-1
ASSGKGRSLTYEQY
>TRBV6-4
ASSDSQGSGELF
>TRBV19
ATRQGSDTQY
>TRBV7-2
ASSGMDGGVNEQF
>TRBV25-1
ASSEPTGITDTQY
>TRBV7-3
ATQGADNEQF
>TRBV2
ASTGGFADTQY
>TRBV7-2
ASSPGYRGGSTDTQY
>TRBV18
ASSPYRENTGELF
>TRBV30
AWTVQETQY
>TRBV30
AWNRGGLYNEQF
>TRBV4-1
ASSQSRAGIQPQH
>TRBV5-4
ASRIGLAGDTGELF